Here is one T cell receptor (beta chain) with its context. From the RT-PCR reads, TCRdb called clonotypes with MiXCR, one entry per CDR3 protein. The sample holds over 400,000 distinct CDR3 sequences, roughly 17% seen once. This CDR3 is built from 12 residues. Germline assignment: CDR1 DFQATT and CDR2 SNEGSKA (reference sequence). The junction had 1 base not matched to a gene; V was cut back by 5 bases and J by 5 bases. This sample is part of a study of patients and donors after allogeneic stem cell transplantation. The receptor was isolated from a human donor who was either an allogeneic HSCT recipient or a stem cell or donor lymphocyte infusion donor (not recorded which). It is not recorded whose cells these are; they may come from a transplant donor. Input material: blood, either unsorted or a sorted T cell fraction (not recorded which). V and J are TRBV20-1 and TRBJ1-5; 9 positions match TRBD1. The CDR3 nucleotides are TGCAGTGCTGGGACAGGGCATCAGCCCCAGCATTTT. Translated, it gives CSAGTGHQPQHF.